This T cell receptor beta chain was captured by sequencing in a study of graft-versus-host responses after intestinal transplantation. Study-wide context: Multivisceral, liver-intestinal, or isolated intestinal transplants were performed in recipients. General study results and limits: Some patients had graft-donor T cell macrochimerism, and their allografts showed high graft-versus-host to host-versus-graft clonal ratios. In recipient marrow, GvH clones were found, and some appeared first in ileum or blood.

Grafts had their tissue processed, releasing intraepithelial and lamina propria lymphocytes. This clone counts as medium-sized. Its antigen is still unknown. Profiled with immunoSEQ multiplex PCR; TCRdb holds only in-frame clones, not every one. The table lists approximately 10,000 clones, less than 90% of them singletons. Trimming cost V 7 bases and J 5 bases, with 15 bases left between them. The CDR3 has 13 amino acids. Germline V lookup: CDR1 WNHNN, CDR2 SYGVQD (reference sequence). J is TRBJ2-7 and V is TRBV10-1, with D possibly TRBD1 on 8 matching bases. The sample in question was ileum tissue, obtained just over 700 days after intestinal transplantation. This receptor was obtained from a human patient who received an intestinal transplant, so some T cells may come from the graft donor. The CDR3 loop is CASKRDRPNEQYF. CDR3 nucleotides: TGCGCCAGCAAGCGGGACAGGCCCAACGAGCAGTACTTC.